The rows below give T cell receptor beta chains drawn from one sample of a study of OX40 agonist ivuxolimab in advanced cancers. Measured with immunoSEQ multiplex PCR; TCRdb has only the in-frame clones, and not every one. The sample lists about 31,000 clones; around 87% were seen once. This sample comprised CD4+ or CD8+ T cells sorted from blood, obtained in a trial of the OX40 agonist ivuxolimab. Every receptor here comes from an adult with an advanced solid tumor such as melanoma, head and neck, liver or kidney cancer. CDR3s include the opening cysteine and the closing phenylalanine or tryptophan. Rows may omit the clone size; those that give it use once, few, many or a size class.

v_gene,j_gene,abundance,CDR3aa
TRBV5-4,TRBJ2-5,NA,CASSVKTGKETQYF
TRBV28,TRBJ1-2,NA,CASSPWTGNTYGYTF
TRBV28,TRBJ1-5,NA,CASSFGGGGQRNQPQHF
TRBV6-4,TRBJ1-5,NA,CASIAYSNQPQHF
TRBV12-5,TRBJ2-1,NA,CASDNGRNEQFF
TRBV19,TRBJ1-1,NA,CASSEQGYTEAFF
TRBV11-3,TRBJ2-1,NA,CASSQSSGRANEQFF
TRBV5-6,TRBJ1-5,NA,CASSPSGTGGDNQPQHF
TRBV11-3,TRBJ1-1,NA,CASSLGGRDFTEAFF
TRBV28,TRBJ2-7,NA,CASSPLDREYEQYF
TRBV18,TRBJ2-1,NA,CASSQNVADSYNEQFF
TRBV19,TRBJ2-5,once,CASSPRTSGIKETQYF
TRBV11-2,TRBJ1-2,NA,CASVGDYFYGYTF
TRBV6-1,TRBJ2-6,few,CASNDPGQGSSGANVLTF
TRBV29-1,TRBJ2-7,NA,CSVEDGGAGPHPNNGIYEQYF
TRBV2,TRBJ2-2,NA,CATKQGAWNTGELFF
TRBV7-6,TRBJ2-3,NA,CASSPPGSTQYF
TRBV29-1,TRBJ2-1,NA,CSVAGAWGASYNEQFF
TRBV10-3,TRBJ1-5,NA,CAIRGDGPNQPQHF
TRBV21-1,TRBJ1-3,NA,CASSKQKAGNTIYF
TRBV7-9,TRBJ2-1,NA,CASSLAREGGEQFF
TRBV12-5,TRBJ2-7,NA,CASGLGVGRGVAGSSYEQYF
TRBV5-5,TRBJ1-3,NA,CASTLTSGNTIYF
TRBV10-2,TRBJ1-5,NA,CASSSNGGRDQPQHF
TRBV12-5,TRBJ2-2,NA,CDRAPDTGELFF
TRBV7-2,TRBJ2-5,once,CASSQGQIQETQYF
TRBV11-2,TRBJ2-3,NA,CASSLNRVTDTQYF
TRBV4-1,TRBJ2-1,NA,CASSQAGTPTMKQFF
TRBV19,TRBJ2-5,NA,CASSRQETQYF
TRBV4-2,TRBJ2-7,NA,CASSQVDRSSYEQYF
TRBV11-2,TRBJ2-5,NA,CASSLPLAGGRETQYF
TRBV11-2,TRBJ2-2,NA,CASSLGATGELFF
TRBV28,TRBJ2-7,NA,CASSLYREFYEQYF
TRBV2,TRBJ2-2,NA,CASGGLGTGELFF
TRBV7-6,TRBJ1-2,NA,CASSLGGQGIPYGYTF
TRBV11-2,TRBJ2-1,once,CASSFGLVGNEQFF
TRBV29-1,TRBJ2-5,NA,CSVVGVVGQETQYF
TRBV6-6,TRBJ2-2,NA,CASSYVTRDGELFF
TRBV6-4,TRBJ1-5,NA,CARGGQGGHSNQPQHF
TRBV6-5,TRBJ1-1,NA,CASSFGRDRELAEAFF
TRBV11-1,TRBJ2-7,NA,CASSLAPGLSYEQYF
TRBV2,TRBJ2-7,few,CASRREQHNYEQYF
TRBV7-2,TRBJ2-2,NA,CASSSGTGANTGELFF
TRBV6-1,TRBJ2-7,NA,CASSVEATYEQYF
TRBV13,TRBJ1-1,NA,CASSLAGGGNTEAFF
TRBV7-2,NA,NA,CASSKKTGGSYEQYF
TRBV5-1,TRBJ1-4,NA,CASSPGTGKAGEKLFF
TRBV15,TRBJ2-1,NA,CATRIPSGRAGEQFF
TRBV28,TRBJ2-3,NA,CASSLTITDTQYF
TRBV29-1,TRBJ2-5,NA,CSVESGGGETQYF
TRBV5-4,TRBJ2-3,NA,CASSLELDRAVDTQYF